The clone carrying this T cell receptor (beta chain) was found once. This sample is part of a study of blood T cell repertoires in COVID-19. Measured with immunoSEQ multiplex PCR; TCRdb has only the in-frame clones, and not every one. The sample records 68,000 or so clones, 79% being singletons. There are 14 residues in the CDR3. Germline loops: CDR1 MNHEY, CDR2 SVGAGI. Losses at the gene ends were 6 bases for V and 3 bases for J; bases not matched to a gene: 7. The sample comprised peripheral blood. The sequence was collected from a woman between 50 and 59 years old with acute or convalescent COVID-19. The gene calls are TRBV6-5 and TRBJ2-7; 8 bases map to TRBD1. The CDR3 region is CASRTGTGIYEQYF. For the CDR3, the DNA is TGTGCCAGCAGAACCGGGACAGGAATCTACGAGCAGTACTTC.